These T cell receptor beta chains were read from a single sample in a study of regulatory T cells in long-lasting Graves disease. TCRdb itself ran the multiplex PCR reads through MiXCR, one entry per CDR3 protein. This sample has roughly 450,000 distinct CDR3 sequences; approximately 23% occur once, and the top ten carry over 10%. The input for sequencing was peripheral blood mononuclear cells (PBMCs), taken when the disease was refractory, from a patient treated with antithyroid drugs. The receptor source for this set is a female donor with Graves disease. Both conserved end residues are part of each CDR3. Each record gives: D gene, V gene, clone size, J gene, CDR3 protein, CDR3 DNA. D genes are given only for firm matches. The listing skips clone size in some rows; elsewhere it reads once, few, many or a size class.

-	TRBV7-2	-	TRBJ1-5	CASSLADGGGPQHF	TGTGCCAGCAGCTTAGCGGACGGGGGAGGGCCCCAGCATTTT
-	TRBV6-5	few	TRBJ1-1	CASSYSDGGGTEAFF	TGTGCCAGCAGTTACTCGGACGGTGGGGGGACTGAAGCTTTCTTT
-	TRBV7-2	many	TRBJ2-7	CASSLVSGSNEQYF	TGTGCCAGCAGCTTAGTTTCAGGGTCAAACGAGCAGTACTTC
-	TRBV25-1	few	TRBJ1-2	CASSELAGYGYTF	TGTGCCAGCAGTGAATTGGCTGGGTATGGCTACACCTTC
-	TRBV6-1	many	TRBJ2-5	CASSDARGAMTQYF	TGTGCCAGCAGTGACGCTAGGGGGGCCATGACCCAGTACTTC
TRBD1	TRBV28	few	TRBJ1-2	CASSSAGTGYYGYTF	TGTGCCAGCAGTTCCGCCGGGACAGGGTACTATGGCTACACCTTC
TRBD2	TRBV7-3	-	TRBJ2-7	CASSPGTSLDYEQYF	TGTGCCAGCAGCCCCGGGACTAGCTTAGACTACGAGCAGTACTTC
-	TRBV28	-	TRBJ1-5	CAARGGNQPQHF	TGTGCCGCCCGGGGAGGCAATCAGCCCCAGCATTTT
-	TRBV24-1	few	TRBJ1-4	CATSDLGVELFF	TGTGCCACCAGTGATTTGGGAGTGGAACTGTTTTTT
-	TRBV30	-	TRBJ2-7	CAWTSSSGEQYF	TGTGCCTGGACATCCAGTTCGGGTGAGCAGTACTTC
-	TRBV28	many	TRBJ2-4	CASSGVAAIQYF	TGTGCCAGCAGTGGGGTGGCTGCCATTCAGTACTTC
-	TRBV18	-	TRBJ2-5	CASSPSRANQETQYF	TGTGCCAGCTCCCCGAGTCGGGCCAACCAAGAGACCCAGTACTTC
-	TRBV2	-	TRBJ2-7	CATAPGSAHEQYF	TGTGCCACAGCACCGGGTTCCGCACACGAGCAGTACTTC
-	TRBV20-1	-	TRBJ2-3	CSARDGGTTDTQYF	TGCAGTGCTAGAGATGGAGGAACCACAGATACGCAGTATTTT
TRBD2	TRBV20-1	-	TRBJ2-7	CSAVEGRLAGSYEQYF	TGCAGTGCTGTAGAGGGCAGGCTAGCGGGATCTTACGAGCAGTACTTC
-	TRBV5-4	-	TRBJ1-1	CASSYLDRNTEAFF	TGTGCCAGCAGCTACCTGGACAGAAACACTGAAGCTTTCTTT
-	TRBV30	-	TRBJ2-7	CAWSPPRQRSYEQYF	TGTGCCTGGAGTCCACCCCGACAGCGCTCCTACGAGCAGTACTTC
-	TRBV2	many	TRBJ1-2	CASSDWGSYGYTF	TGTGCCAGCAGTGACTGGGGTAGCTATGGCTACACCTTC
-	TRBV12-3/TRBV12-4	many	TRBJ1-4	CASKPQGREKLFF	TGTGCCAGCAAGCCCCAGGGGCGTGAAAAACTGTTTTTT
TRBD1	TRBV30	few	TRBJ2-7	CAWSPGRGPSYEQYF	TGTGCCTGGAGTCCGGGCAGGGGGCCGTCCTACGAGCAGTACTTC
-	TRBV5-1	-	TRBJ1-6	CASSLAGLSPLHF	TGCGCCAGCAGCTTGGCCGGCTTGTCACCCCTCCACTTT
TRBD2	TRBV5-6	few	TRBJ2-7	CASSLGLAGLIYEQYF	TGTGCCAGCAGCTTGGGGCTAGCGGGACTAATCTACGAGCAGTACTTC
TRBD2	TRBV14	-	TRBJ2-7	CASSTTVAGGAYEQYF	TGTGCCAGCAGCACGACCGTAGCGGGAGGCGCCTACGAGCAGTACTTC
TRBD1	TRBV19	few	TRBJ1-2	CASIPDRGQGVYGYTF	TGTGCCAGTATCCCCGACCGGGGACAGGGTGTCTATGGCTACACCTTC
TRBD1	TRBV6-4	-	TRBJ2-7	CASSYQGVGSYEQYF	TGTGCCAGCAGTTACCAGGGGGTCGGGTCCTACGAGCAGTACTTC
-	TRBV6-2/TRBV6-3	few	TRBJ2-7	CASSYGGGDSSYEQYF	TGTGCCAGCAGTTACGGGGGCGGGGATAGCTCCTACGAGCAGTACTTC
-	TRBV12-3/TRBV12-4	many	TRBJ2-4	CASSQTGLWHIQYF	TGTGCCAGCAGCCAAACAGGGTTGTGGCACATTCAGTACTTC
-	TRBV5-1	few	TRBJ1-3	CASSLDGRSGNTIYF	TGCGCCAGCAGCTTGGACGGGCGCTCTGGAAACACCATATATTTT
-	TRBV5-5	few	TRBJ2-7	CASSLEGESYEQYF	TGTGCCAGCAGCTTGGAGGGGGAGTCCTACGAGCAGTACTTC
TRBD1	TRBV7-2	-	TRBJ2-5	CASSLEGTGALETQYF	TGTGCCAGCAGCTTAGAGGGGACAGGGGCCTTAGAGACCCAGTACTTC
-	TRBV15	-	TRBJ2-2	CATSRDLPEGPGELFF	TGTGCCACCAGCAGAGATCTTCCAGAAGGGCCCGGGGAGCTGTTTTTT
-	TRBV10-3	-	TRBJ1-5	CAISEEGLSNQPQHF	TGTGCCATCAGTGAGGAGGGGTTAAGCAATCAGCCCCAGCATTTT
-	TRBV7-2	many	TRBJ1-2	CASSSRQPRGYGYTF	TGTGCCAGCAGCTCCAGACAGCCAAGGGGCTATGGCTACACCTTC
TRBD1	TRBV7-9	many	TRBJ2-5	CASSKAGTGTQETQYF	TGTGCCAGCAGCAAAGCCGGGACAGGGACACAAGAGACCCAGTACTTC
TRBD1	TRBV29-1	few	TRBJ1-3	CSVGQGGGNTIYF	TGCAGCGTCGGACAGGGTGGCGGAAACACCATATATTTT
TRBD1	TRBV28	many	TRBJ1-2	CASRTGAPVDGYTF	TGTGCCAGCAGAACAGGGGCGCCGGTGGATGGCTACACCTTC
-	TRBV28	many	TRBJ1-3	CASRAWGGGDTIYF	TGTGCCAGCAGAGCCTGGGGAGGAGGAGACACCATATATTTT
TRBD1	TRBV6-4	once	TRBJ1-1	CASSELAGGGTEAFF	TGTGCCAGCAGTGAATTGGCAGGGGGAGGGACTGAAGCTTTCTTT
TRBD1	TRBV28	many	TRBJ2-2	CASIQDRAPGELFF	TGTGCCAGCATCCAGGACAGGGCCCCCGGGGAGCTGTTTTTT
TRBD2	TRBV5-1	-	TRBJ2-7	CASSLSTRAGGLRSYEQYF	TGCGCCAGCAGCTTAAGTACTCGAGCGGGGGGCCTACGCTCCTACGAGCAGTACTTC
TRBD2	TRBV7-2	-	TRBJ2-6	CASRKAGGGPFSGANVLTF	TGTGCCAGCAGGAAGGCGGGGGGGGGCCCTTTCTCTGGGGCCAACGTCCTGACTTTC
TRBD2	TRBV29-1	many	TRBJ2-7	CSVATSGRGEQYF	TGCAGCGTCGCGACTAGCGGGAGGGGAGAGCAGTACTTC
TRBD1	TRBV6-4	few	TRBJ1-1	CASSDSGGTGKTFF	TGTGCCAGCAGTGACTCAGGCGGGACAGGGAAAACTTTCTTT
-	TRBV12-3/TRBV12-4	once	TRBJ2-6	CASKPGRWVLGANVLTF	TGTGCCAGCAAACCGGGACGCTGGGTGTTGGGGGCCAACGTCCTGACTTTC
TRBD1	TRBV5-1	few	TRBJ2-7	CASSGRDRGFYEQYF	TGCGCCAGCAGCGGACGGGACAGGGGTTTCTACGAGCAGTACTTC
-	TRBV11-2	-	TRBJ2-4	CASSLGPWRRVLAKNIQYF	TGTGCCAGCAGCTTAGGGCCCTGGCGTCGGGTACTAGCCAAAAACATTCAGTACTTC
-	TRBV20-1	many	TRBJ2-6	CSAPGGANVLTF	TGCAGTGCTCCTGGTGGGGCCAACGTCCTGACTTTC
-	TRBV27	-	TRBJ1-4	CASRTFKGKGEELFF	TGTGCCAGCAGAACCTTCAAGGGAAAGGGCGAAGAACTGTTTTTT